This TCR beta chain was captured in a study of OX40 agonist ivuxolimab in advanced cancers. The repertoire was sequenced with immunoSEQ multiplex PCR; TCRdb's copy has only in-frame clones and lacks some. Of some 60,000 clones listed, around 87% are singletons. This clone was observed a single time. What it recognizes is unknown. V lost 6 bases to trimming and J lost 1 base, with 9 bases between them. Germline CDR1 SGHNT, CDR2 YENEEA. The CDR3 spans 14 residues. Points from the study as a whole: Those patients achieving a partial response at 0.1-3.0 mg/kg showed among the lowest clonal expansion.

The chain recombines TRBV11-3 with TRBJ2-2; possibly TRBD1 for D (5 bases). This specimen consisted of CD4+ or CD8+ T cells sorted from blood, obtained in a trial of the OX40 agonist ivuxolimab. This TCR was recovered from an adult with an advanced solid tumor such as melanoma, head and neck, liver or kidney cancer. DNA for the CDR3: TGTGCCAGCAGGCATACAGGGAACACCGGGGAGCTGTTTTTT. This encodes CASRHTGNTGELFF.